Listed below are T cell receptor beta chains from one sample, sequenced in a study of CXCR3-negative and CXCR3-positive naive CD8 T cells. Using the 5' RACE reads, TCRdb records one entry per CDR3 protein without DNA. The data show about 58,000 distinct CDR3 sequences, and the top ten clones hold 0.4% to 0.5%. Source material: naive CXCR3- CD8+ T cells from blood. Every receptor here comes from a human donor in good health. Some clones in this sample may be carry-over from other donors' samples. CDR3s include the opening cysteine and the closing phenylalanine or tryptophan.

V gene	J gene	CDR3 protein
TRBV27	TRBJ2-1	CASSLAAHNEQFF
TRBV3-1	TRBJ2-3	CASSLWGLARGSTDKQYF
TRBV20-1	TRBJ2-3	CSALTGEQQYF
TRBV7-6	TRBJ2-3	CASSVLGWGPKSSTDTQYF
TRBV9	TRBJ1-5	CASSVDGGNQPQHF
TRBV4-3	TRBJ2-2	CASSQDDETADTGELFF
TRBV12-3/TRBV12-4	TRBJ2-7	CASNQRDRALDEQYF
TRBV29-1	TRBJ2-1	CSVEGLGGVSVF
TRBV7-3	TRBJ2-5	CASSPSGGKETQYF
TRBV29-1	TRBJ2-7	CSVEDSGGTSYERYF
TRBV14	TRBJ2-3	CASSLGLLDTQYF
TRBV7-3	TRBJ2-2	CASSLDHLDTGELFF
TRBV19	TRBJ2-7	CASSAVLSYEQYF
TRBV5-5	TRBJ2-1	CASTLQAGAINEQFF
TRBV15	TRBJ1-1	CATSRDYGELNTEAFF
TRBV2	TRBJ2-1	CASRGGLAGGRLGLAYNEQFF
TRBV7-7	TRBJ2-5	CASSLGLAASQETQYF
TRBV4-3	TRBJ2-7	CASSHSSGAPEQYF
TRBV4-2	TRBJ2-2	CASSHTGGPAGELFF
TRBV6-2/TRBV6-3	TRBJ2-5	CASSPRQFQETQYF
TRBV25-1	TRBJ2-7	CASSEGIGGGLYEQYF
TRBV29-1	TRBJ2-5	CSGKGNKETQYF
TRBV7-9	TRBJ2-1	CASTSWQGKLQRVYNEQFF
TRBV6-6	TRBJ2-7	CASSYSLFGQSGSDEQYF
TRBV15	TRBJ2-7	CATSIRATTRYEQYF